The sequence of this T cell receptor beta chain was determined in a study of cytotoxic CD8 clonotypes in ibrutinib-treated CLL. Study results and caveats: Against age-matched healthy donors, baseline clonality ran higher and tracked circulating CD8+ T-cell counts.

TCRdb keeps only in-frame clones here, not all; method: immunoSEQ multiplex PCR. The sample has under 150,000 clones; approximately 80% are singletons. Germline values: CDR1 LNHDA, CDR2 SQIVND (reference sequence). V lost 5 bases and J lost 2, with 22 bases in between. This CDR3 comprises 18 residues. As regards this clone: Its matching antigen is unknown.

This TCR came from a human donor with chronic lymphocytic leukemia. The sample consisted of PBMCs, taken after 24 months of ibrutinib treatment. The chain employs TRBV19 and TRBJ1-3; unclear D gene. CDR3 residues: CASSLNGPPLYPGNTIYF. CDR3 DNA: TGTGCCAGTAGTCTCAACGGGCCGCCTCTCTACCCTGGAAACACCATATATTTT.